This entry is about one T cell receptor beta chain. The sample originates from a study of blood T cell repertoires in COVID-19. Study summary: Sample material is recorded as cDNA or gDNA derived from T cells, B-cell-depleted T cells, or PBMCs.

Authors' processing steps: By means of reference gene primer amplification, nucleated cell counts were estimated. The data were produced by immunoSEQ multiplex PCR, yet TCRdb's version contains in-frame clones alone and is incomplete. That table is the source of V, J and clone size, and D and trimming were worked out from the DNA. The sample has some 65,000 clones, approximately 86% seen once. This CDR3 is built from 14 residues. CDR1 and CDR2 (germline): MNHEY, SVGAGI. With 2 bases clipped from V and 4 bases from J, the junction kept 1 base outside the gene matches. The sequenced sample consisted of peripheral blood. The chain recombines TRBV6-5 with TRBJ2-3; TRBD2 aligns across 9 bases. The receptor was derived from a middle-aged man with COVID-19, enrolled during active disease. CDR3 amino acids: CASSYGLASDTQYF. The CDR3, as DNA: TGTGCCAGCAGTTACGGACTAGCGTCAGATACGCAGTATTTT.